The sequence of this T cell receptor (beta chain) was determined in a study of blood T cells in healthy people across ages (dated by TCRdb to the mid-2010s). About the investigation overall: In model experiments, template switching captured roughly one uniquely barcoded TCR beta cDNA molecule for every two T cells. To avoid experimental bias, donors of different ages were spread randomly across the sequencing lanes. Age-related changes in TCR beta repertoire diversity were measured in the study by deep sequencing normalized with unique cDNA molecular identifiers. For two donors (one aged 18 to 30 and one aged 80 or older), the study analyzed two additional independent replicas of 1 million unique cDNA reads from the same blood draw. The donors were split into four age groups: young (average 16 years), middle-aged (around 40), aged (over 55) and long-lived (over 75). General study outcomes and caveats: The CMV infection status of donors was not known, potentially confounding age-related changes in expanded clonotypes. Total diversity estimates from one million sequenced T cells were considered lower bounds and underestimates. The percentage of naive T cells measured by flow cytometry correlated strongly with observed TCR beta diversity. Conclusive comparison of naive and antigen-experienced compartments was prevented by the profiling of bulk unsorted PBMCs. As age increased, observed TCR beta diversity per million T cells dropped in a roughly linear way, and a significant reduction was already evident by age 40. Compared with the aged group, the long-lived group had more naive CD4+ T cells, fewer expanded clones and increased TCR diversity, a pattern suggesting age selection.

In regard to this clonotype: Its antigen is currently not known. No per-base quality is available; no much larger clone lies one base away.

Trimming removed 0 bases from V and 0 bases from J, leaving 12 bases between the germline ends. The CDR1 and CDR2 encoded by the germline V gene are SNHLY and FYNNEI. The CDR3 has 16 amino acids, counting the end cysteine and phenylalanine. Only CDR3 DNA is held: 48 bases, read in frame from base 1. Library preparation was by 5' RACE. Sequencing relied on an Illumina HiSeq 2500. A second PCR of about 7 to 12 cycles was performed with a sample-barcoded 5' primer and a J-beta primer mix. A unique molecular identifier was introduced onto each TCR beta cDNA molecule by a template-switch 5' adaptor carrying 12 random nucleotides. Each sample yielded at least 2.5 million CDR3-containing paired-end reads. First-strand cDNA was synthesized from all RNA with the Mint cDNA synthesis kit, primed by a TRBC-specific oligonucleotide. Following uracil-DNA glycosylase treatment, a first 18-cycle PCR with universal primers M1SS and BC2_uni_R was performed on all cDNA. Processing in the source paper ran as follows. Each sample was normalized by randomly selecting 1 million high-quality reads, each carrying a distinct molecular identifier. Reads sharing molecular identifiers were discarded rather than binned into consensus sequences. CDR3 identification, clonotype clustering and error correction used MiTCR with a Q25 quality threshold and the strictest error-elimination algorithm. A nonparametric unseen species model using Euler transformation provided a lower-bound estimate of total TCR beta diversity. In-frame beta chains were kept once TCRdb had trimmed the public reads at Q25 with fastp and called clones with MiXCR. Every CDR3 protein is listed once, alongside the most common genes and DNA of its rows. TCRdb's processing, not the authors', yielded these V and J calls. The sample contains around 990,000 distinct CDR3 sequences, around two fifths of them found a single time. The ten biggest clones cover about 12% of the sample.

Donors were a few dozen systemically healthy Caucasian individuals from Russia aged roughly 6 to 100 years. Each donor gave approximately 9.4 milliliters of peripheral blood, drawn into EDTA-treated Vacutainer tubes. Ficoll-Paque density-gradient centrifugation was used to isolate PBMCs, with at least 6 million per sample. Trizol reagent was used to extract total RNA from PBMCs, with at least 6 micrograms per sample. Naive CD45RAhigh/CD27high T cell percentages were measured by flow cytometry on a PBMC aliquot from every donor. The sequence came from a man aged 18-30 years in good health. The sequenced sample was blood. The V and J genes are TRBV2 and TRBJ2-7; there is no confident call for the D gene. The CDR3 reads as follows: CASSEARRTDSYEQYF. The nucleotides are TGTGCCAGCAGTGAAGCGCGAAGGACGGACTCCTACGAGCAGTACTTC.